Sequencing of this T cell receptor (beta chain) was carried out in a study of blood T cells in healthy people across ages. Study-wide results and caveats: In older individuals, TCR beta diversity per million T cells was lower, falling roughly linearly with age.

The V end was cut by 4 bases, the J end by 4 bases, with 7 bases between. From germline, CDR1 is SGHDN and CDR2 FVKESK. The CDR3 has 13 amino acids. This clonotype appeared a few times. Its antigen is unknown. Combining a sample-barcoded 5' primer with a J-beta primer mix, a second PCR ran for about 7 to 11 cycles. TCRdb called the 5' RACE reads again in MiXCR, with one record for every CDR3 protein. The data contain approximately 780,000 distinct CDR3 sequences, under 30% of them seen just once; the ten biggest clones take up under 3%. A further study also used this sample, focusing on T cells of mothers and their children. That work contributes: Reads obtained per mother exceeded 8.5 million TCR beta CDR3 reads, with 3 million to 3.5 million obtained per child.

Sequenced: blood. The source of this sequence is a boy aged 5 to 17 in good health. V is TRBV14 and J is TRBJ1-4, with TRBD1 as a possible D gene (5 bases). In DNA, the CDR3 is TGTGCCAGCAGCCGGGGGTTTAATGAAAAACTGTTTTTT. Encoded protein: CASSRGFNEKLFF.